The rows below give T cell receptor beta chains drawn from one sample of a study of CD8 T cells in ankylosing spondylitis. TCRdb reprocessed the 5' RACE reads via MiXCR and lists one record per CDR3 protein. Here the sample spans 130,000 or so distinct CDR3 sequences, approximately 10% being singletons. Sequenced sample: blood, either unsorted or a sorted T cell fraction (not recorded which). These receptors came from a female donor with ankylosing spondylitis or in good health (not recorded which). CDR3s include the opening cysteine and the closing phenylalanine or tryptophan. A D gene is named only where the DNA matches it firmly. Clone sizes are given selectively: once, few, many, or a class where the clone is expanded.

clone_size	v_call	d_call	j_call	cdr3_nt	cdr3_aa
many	TRBV20-1	NA	TRBJ1-2	TGCAGTGCTAGCCCCGGACAGTCCCTCTATGGCTACACCTTC	CSASPGQSLYGYTF
many	TRBV29-1	TRBD1	TRBJ1-6	TGCAGCGTTGATATTGGGACAGCTAATTCACCCCTCCACTTT	CSVDIGTANSPLHF
NA	TRBV7-6	NA	TRBJ2-1	TGTGCCAGCAGCTTCCCCCCAAGCTCCTACAATGAGCAGTTCTTC	CASSFPPSSYNEQFF
many	TRBV20-1	TRBD2	TRBJ2-3	TGCAGTGCTAGCGGGGGGGTGGCAGATACGCAGTATTTT	CSASGGVADTQYF
many	TRBV7-8	NA	TRBJ1-5	TGTGCCAGCAGCTTCAGCACTTATAGCAATCAGCCCCAGCATTTT	CASSFSTYSNQPQHF
many	TRBV29-1	NA	TRBJ1-2	TGCAGCGTTGAAGGACACCACATGGGGTATGGCTACACCTTC	CSVEGHHMGYGYTF
many	TRBV28	TRBD1	TRBJ2-7	TGTGCCAGCAGTTTTCCGGACAGGGGAATGTACGAGCAGTACTTC	CASSFPDRGMYEQYF
many	TRBV20-1	NA	TRBJ1-1	TGCAGTGCTAGAGGCCGGGGCAGTATCCACACTGAAGCTTTCTTT	CSARGRGSIHTEAFF
once	TRBV5-1	NA	TRBJ1-2	TGCGCCAGCAGCGGGGTACTTCTCTATGGCTATACCTTC	CASSGVLLYGYTF
NA	TRBV30	NA	TRBJ2-7	TGTGCCTGGAGTGTAAGTGGCAGGGGCTCCTACGAGCAGTACTTC	CAWSVSGRGSYEQYF
NA	TRBV20-1	TRBD2	TRBJ2-2	TGCAGCGTCAGGGGACAAGCGGGGGGGTCGAACACCGGGGAGCTGTTTTTT	CSVRGQAGGSNTGELFF
many	TRBV29-1	NA	TRBJ1-1	TGCAGCGTCCCGGGACACACGAACACTGAAGCTTTCTTT	CSVPGHTNTEAFF
many	TRBV3-1	NA	TRBJ1-6	TGTGCCAGCAGCCAAGACCAGGGTCGAGGATCACCCCTCCACTTT	CASSQDQGRGSPLHF
NA	TRBV10-3	NA	TRBJ1-5	TGTGCCATCAGCAGGGACATCAATCAGCCCCAGCATTTT	CAISRDINQPQHF
many	TRBV10-2	NA	TRBJ1-1	TGCGCCAGCAGTGAGGCATTCAACACTGAAGCTTTCTTT	CASSEAFNTEAFF
NA	TRBV7-6	TRBD1	TRBJ2-5	TGTGCCAGCTCCCGGCGGACAGGCCAAGAGACCCAGTACTTC	CASSRRTGQETQYF
many	TRBV7-7	NA	TRBJ2-5	TGTGCCAGCAGCTTAAGGGGATCCCAAGAGACCCAGTACTTC	CASSLRGSQETQYF
many	TRBV5-5	TRBD1	TRBJ2-3	TGTGCCAGCAGCCGGCCCACAGGGGGAGATACGCAGTATTTT	CASSRPTGGDTQYF
many	TRBV28	TRBD1	TRBJ1-4	TGTGCCAGCAGTTTAATCGCAGGGGGCGTTACTAATGAAAAACTGTTTTTT	CASSLIAGGVTNEKLFF
many	TRBV12-3/TRBV12-4	NA	TRBJ1-4	TGTGCCAGCAGGGCGATTCAGGGAACTAATGAAAAACTGTTTTTT	CASRAIQGTNEKLFF
many	TRBV3-1	NA	TRBJ2-2	TGTGCCAGCAGCCCCGTCTCGGCGGGGTCGAACACCGGGGAGCTGTTTTTT	CASSPVSAGSNTGELFF
NA	TRBV5-1	NA	TRBJ1-4	TGCGCCAGCAACCAGGACAGTGGTGAAAAACTGTTTTTT	CASNQDSGEKLFF
many	TRBV7-6	NA	TRBJ2-2	TGTGCCAGCAGCTTAGGAGCCGGGGTAGGGGAGCTGTTTTTT	CASSLGAGVGELFF